The 5 T cell receptor beta chains reported below all come from one sample, sequenced in a study of shared clonotypes between healthy human individuals. Assay: immunoSEQ multiplex PCR; the TCRdb copy retains only in-frame clones and omits some. The data contain about 530,000 clones, 95% to 97% of them singletons. The specimen was naive CD4+ T cells sorted from blood. The subset: CD45RA+ positively selected. Receptors originate from a woman aged 25-40 years in good health.

The chain has TRBV5-1 and TRBJ2-6; 9 bases are a match to TRBD1. The CDR3 has 17 residues. V lost 0 bases, J lost 2 bases, and 3 bases stayed unmatched. Germline CDR1 and CDR2: SGHRS and YFSETQ. CDR3 DNA: TGCGCCAGCAGCTTGGAACAGGGGGCGGCTGGGGCCAACGTCCTGACTTTC. This translates into CASSLEQGAAGANVLTF.

The chain joins TRBV18 to TRBJ2-3; D unresolved. V lost 2 bases and J 4 bases, leaving 10 bases between the germline ends. This CDR3 comprises 14 residues. Germline lookup yields CDR1 KGHSH and CDR2 LQKENI. CDR3: CASSPSANPDTQYF. DNA for the CDR3: TGTGCCAGCTCACCATCGGCGAATCCAGATACGCAGTATTTT.

The chain employs TRBV5-4 and TRBJ2-5, with 7 bases lining up with TRBD1. The end of the DNA is better explained by TRBJ2-7, so the J call may be wrong. This CDR3 region has 16 residues. Looked up from germline, CDR1 is SGHNT and CDR2 is YYREEE (reference sequence). The CDR3: CASSLGGQLGSYEQYF. The DNA of the CDR3 is TGTGCCAGCAGCTTGGGGGGACAGTTGGGCTCCTACGAGCAGTACTTC.

V usage is TRBV6-6 and J usage is TRBJ1-2; D remains ambiguous. The V end was cut by 5 bases, the J end by 4 bases, with 11 bases between. Germline lookup yields CDR1 MNHNY and CDR2 SVGAGI (reference sequence). The CDR3 extends over 13 amino acids. The CDR3 protein is CASSRLDFYGYTF. The CDR3 DNA follows: TGTGCCAGCAGTCGCCTTGATTTCTATGGCTACACCTTC.

The rearrangement uses TRBV6-5 and TRBJ2-1; 12 bases map to TRBD2. Losses at the gene ends were 4 bases for V and 4 bases for J; bases not matched to a gene: 2. The CDR3 totals 15 residues. Per the germline V gene, CDR1 is MNHEY and CDR2 is SVGAGI. CDR3 protein: CASSSGTSGYNEQFF. CDR3 DNA sequence: TGTGCCAGCAGTTCCGGGACTAGCGGGTACAATGAGCAGTTCTTC.